Following are 30 T cell receptor beta chains from one sample sequenced in a study of blood T cell repertoires in COVID-19. Sequenced by immunoSEQ multiplex PCR; TCRdb stores in-frame clones only, minus some. The sample has hundreds of thousands of clones; roughly 89% are singletons. The sequenced sample was peripheral blood. The receptors shown here come from a woman aged 30 to 39 with COVID-19, enrolled during active disease.

V gene TRBV6-5 combines with J gene TRBJ2-2; TRBD1 matches at 11 bases. The germline V gene has CDR1 MNHEY and CDR2 SVGAGI. Trimming took 7 bases from V and 2 from J; bases not matched to a gene: 3. The CDR3 is made up of 15 amino acids. CDR3 in amino acids: CASTRTGGNTGELFF. The CDR3 DNA is TGTGCCAGCACCCGGACAGGGGGCAACACCGGGGAGCTGTTTTTT.

This clone was counted a few times. The chain couples TRBV13 to TRBJ2-3; TRBD2 aligns across 11 bases. CDR1 PRHDT and CDR2 FYEKMQ come from the germline V gene (reference sequence). The CDR3 is 17 amino acids. J was trimmed by 3 bases and V by 4 bases; bases with no gene match: 9. The CDR3 protein is CASSSRLAGRETDTQYF. In DNA, the CDR3 is TGTGCCAGCAGCTCCCGACTAGCGGGGAGGGAAACAGATACGCAGTATTTT.

The rearrangement joins TRBV6-1 to TRBJ2-7; a possible D gene is TRBD2 (5 bases). Germline lookup yields CDR1 MNHNS and CDR2 SASEGT. The CDR3 is made up of 15 amino acids. Trimming left V 0 bases short and J 2 bases short, with 11 bases between. CDR3 nucleotides: TGTGCCAGCAGTGAAGCCCCCGGACTCACCTACGAGCAGTACGTC. It yields the protein CASSEAPGLTYEQYV.

The chain carries TRBV3-1 (or the pseudogene TRBV3-2) and TRBJ2-3, with D possibly TRBD1 on 5 matching bases. With 5 bases removed from V and 1 base from J, the gap between germline ends came to 10 bases. Germline loops: CDR1 LGHDT, CDR2 YNNKEL (reference sequence). This CDR3 has 14 residues. The CDR3 coding sequence is TGTGCCAGCAGCTCCAGGGTTGGCACAGATACGCAGTATTTT. Translating gives CASSSRVGTDTQYF.

This chain connects TRBV19 to TRBJ2-1, with D perhaps TRBD1 (6 bases). Germline V gene lookup returns CDR1 LNHDA and CDR2 SQIVND (reference sequence). The ends were cut back, 3 bases at V and 5 bases at J, with 11 bases in the middle. The CDR3 spans 14 residues. The CDR3 sequence: CASSILGQNNEQFF. In DNA, the CDR3 is TGTGCCAGTAGTATCCTCGGACAGAACAATGAGCAGTTCTTC.

The chain links TRBV5-4 to TRBJ2-7, with 11 positions matching TRBD1. Germline assignment: CDR1 SGHNT and CDR2 YYREEE (reference sequence). CDR3 length: 15 amino acids. V trimming: 2 bases; J trimming: 4 bases; junction bases outside the gene matches: 5. The CDR3: CASSLIGQGAYEQYF. The CDR3 DNA sequence: TGTGCCAGCAGCTTAATCGGACAGGGGGCGTACGAGCAGTACTTC. Using reference TRBV5-4 and TRBJ2-7 for the parts outside the CDR3, the full variable domain is ETGVTQSPTHLIKTRGQQVTLRCSSQSGHNTVSWYQQALGQGPQFIFQYYREEENGRGNFPPRFSGLQFPNYSSELNVNALELDDSALYLCASSLIGQGAYEQYFGPGTRLTVT.

This chain joins TRBV28 and TRBJ1-2; D is possibly TRBD1 (5 bases). Trimming took 3 bases from V and 8 from J, leaving 10 bases between them. The CDR3 totals 12 residues. Germline lookup yields CDR1 MDHEN and CDR2 SYDVKM. CDR3 in DNA: TGTGCCAGCAGTTTCCCCGGGGGAGGCTACACCTTC. Protein: CASSFPGGGYTF.

V gene TRBV12-3 or TRBV12-4 combines with J gene TRBJ2-3; the D is unclear. The CDR3 has 13 residues. The V and J ends lost 2 bases and 6 bases respectively, with 9 bases between them. CDR3 residues: CASSLSLEDTQYF. The CDR3 bases are TGTGCCAGCAGTTTAAGTCTAGAGGATACGCAGTATTTT.

The rearrangement joins TRBV12-5 to TRBJ2-2; tentative D call: TRBD1 (8 bases). Per germline, CDR1 LGHNT and CDR2 FRNRAP. Deletions cut 5 bases from V and 4 bases from J, with 17 bases between. The CDR3 is 16 amino acids. CDR3 in amino acids: CASGKTGGGPTGELFF. The CDR3 region has the DNA TGTGCTAGTGGTAAAACAGGGGGGGGCCCCACCGGGGAGCTGTTTTTT. The whole variable domain, filled in from reference TRBV12-5 and TRBJ2-2, reads DARVTQTPRHKVTEMGQEVTMRCQPILGHNTVFWYRQTMMQGLELLAYFRNRAPLDDSGMPKDRFSAEMPDATLATLKIQPSEPRDSAVYFCASGKTGGGPTGELFFGEGSRLTVL.

Of note for this clone: Other DNA sequences of this sample code for an identical CDR3. The V gene is TRBV5-4, the J gene TRBJ2-3, with D hard to call. Trimming removed 5 bases at V and 0 bases at J, with 4 bases between. Germline CDR1 SGHNT, CDR2 YYREEE (reference sequence). This CDR3 is built from 12 residues. The CDR3 bases are TGTGCCAGCAGTCCTAGCACAGATACGCAGTATTTT. Residues: CASSPSTDTQYF.

V gene TRBV6-5 combines with J gene TRBJ2-1; 8 bases align to TRBD2. The ends lost 2 bases at V and 15 bases at J; junction bases unmatched: 9. The CDR3 runs 13 residues. The germline CDR1 and CDR2 sequences are MNHEY and SVGAGI. The CDR3 protein is CASSYRYSGDPFF. The CDR3 DNA reads TGTGCCAGCAGTTACCGGTATAGCGGGGATCCGTTCTTC.

The chain has TRBV27 and TRBJ1-6, with 7 positions matching TRBD1. With 0 bases clipped from V and 4 bases from J, the junction kept 3 bases outside the gene matches. The CDR3 length is 16 residues. Germline V CDR1 and CDR2: MNHEY, SMNVEV (reference sequence). In nucleotides, the CDR3 is TGTGCCAGCAGTTTATCAGGGGACAGTTATAATTCACCCCTCCACTTT. It translates to CASSLSGDSYNSPLHF.

The chain employs TRBV13 and TRBJ1-1; TRBD1 aligns across 7 bases. The CDR3 is made up of 14 amino acids. In germline, CDR1 is PRHDT, CDR2 FYEKMQ (reference sequence). V shed 6 bases, J shed 4 bases, and the junction held 8 bases outside the gene matches. The CDR3 DNA reads TGTGCCAGCAGGTATACAGGGGCAGGCACTGAAGCTTTCTTT. Its protein product is CASRYTGAGTEAFF.

In this sample, this clone turned up a few times. V and J are TRBV5-6 and TRBJ1-2; no clear D. Germline V CDR1 and CDR2: SGHDT, YYEEEE. Trimming removed 1 base from V and 1 base from J, with 8 bases in between. The length of the CDR3 is 14 residues. Written as DNA, the CDR3 is TGTGCCAGCAGCTTGTTTCGGAGTAACTATGGCTACACCTTC. Translation gives CASSLFRSNYGYTF. The full variable domain, rest sourced from reference TRBV5-6 and TRBJ1-2, is DAGVTQSPTHLIKTRGQQVTLRCSPKSGHDTVSWYQQALGQGPQFIFQYYEEEERQRGNFPDRFSGHQFPNYSSELNVNALLLGDSALYLCASSLFRSNYGYTFGSGTRLTVV.

The CDR3 DNA reads as TGTGCCAGTAGTATCCAACCCGGGACAGGGATAGATGGAAACACCATATATTTT. Translation: CASSIQPGTGIDGNTIYF. The rearrangement joins TRBV19 to TRBJ1-3; TRBD1 aligns across 9 bases. Germline loops: CDR1 LNHDA, CDR2 SQIVND (reference sequence). This CDR3 comprises 18 residues. The J segment lost 3 bases and the V segment lost 3 bases, leaving 12 bases of the junction unmatched.

In nucleotides, the CDR3 is TGTGCCAGCTCAGTTCCCGGGGCTAATGAAAAACTGTTTTTT. Its protein is CASSVPGANEKLFF. This chain joins TRBV6-6 and TRBJ1-4; D uncertain. The V end lost 8 bases, the J end lost 3 bases, and 13 bases lay between the germline ends. This CDR3 comprises 14 residues. Germline CDR1 reads MNHNY; CDR2 reads SVGAGI (reference sequence).

The chain recombines TRBV2 with TRBJ2-2; D remains unclear. This CDR3 is 13 amino acids long. V shed 8 bases and J shed 5 bases, with 12 bases lying between them. The germline CDR1 and CDR2 sequences are SNHLY and FYNNEI. The CDR3 loop is CASGSTRTGELFF. DNA for the CDR3: TGTGCCAGCGGATCGACTCGGACCGGGGAGCTGTTTTTT.

V and J are TRBV29-1 and TRBJ1-5; a possible D gene is TRBD1 (5 bases). V lost 4 bases to trimming and J lost 2 bases, with 15 bases between them. Germline CDR1 reads SQVTM; CDR2 reads ANQGSEA. The CDR3 covers 15 residues. The CDR3 protein is CSVVIPAGGNQPQHF. DNA for the CDR3: TGCAGCGTTGTTATTCCGGCGGGGGGCAATCAGCCCCAGCATTTT. Filled out from reference TRBV29-1 and TRBJ1-5, the complete variable domain reads SAVISQKPSRDICQRGTSLTIQCQVDSQVTMMFWYRQQPGQSLTLIATANQGSEATYESGFVIDKFPISRPNLTFSTLTVSNMSPEDSSIYLCSVVIPAGGNQPQHFGDGTRLSIL.

The chain has TRBV7-6 and TRBJ2-7; 8 positions agree with TRBD1. The CDR3 length is 16 residues. The germline gives CDR1 SGHVS, CDR2 FNYEAQ. Trimming took 0 bases from V and 5 from J; bases not matched to a gene: 9. The CDR3 DNA follows: TGTGCCAGCAGCTTAGCCCCAGGGGGCCCTTTGAACGAGCAGTACGTC. Translating it yields CASSLAPGGPLNEQYV.

CDR3 sequence: CASSFRRDSDGYTF. The CDR3 DNA reads as TGTGCCAGCAGTTTCCGGAGGGACAGTGATGGCTACACCTTC. The gene calls are TRBV27 and TRBJ1-2, with TRBD1 matching over 7 bases. Trimming cost V 3 bases and J 6 bases; bases outside gene matches: 7. The CDR3 loop spans 14 amino acids. Per the germline V gene, CDR1 is MNHEY and CDR2 is SMNVEV (reference sequence).

The J gene is TRBJ1-2, the V gene TRBV5-4, with D possibly matching TRBD1 (5 bases). CDR3 length: 15 amino acids. Trimming removed 4 bases at V and 6 bases at J, with 19 bases between. Germline-derived CDR1 and CDR2 are SGHNT and YYREEE (reference sequence). CDR3 nucleotide sequence: TGTGCCAGCAGCAGGTGGGGCGGGGACCTCCATGGCTACACCTTC. It specifies CASSRWGGDLHGYTF.

The chain links TRBV3-1 (or the pseudogene TRBV3-2) to TRBJ1-1; 7 bases are shared with TRBD1. CDR1 is LGHDT, CDR2 YNNKEL, per germline (reference sequence). With V trimmed by 1 base and J by 1 base, 6 bases remained unmatched. The CDR3 sequence is 16 residues long. The CDR3 nucleotides are TGTGCCAGCAGCCAAGTAGATGGGACAGCGAACACTGAAGCTTTCTTT. Amino acid sequence: CASSQVDGTANTEAFF.

The genes are TRBV9 and TRBJ2-7, with a weak D call TRBD1 (5 bases). The CDR3 is made up of 13 amino acids. CDR1 is SGDLS, CDR2 YYNGEE, per germline. Trimming left V 0 bases short and J 5 bases short, with 9 bases between. This CDR3 is CASSVGRVDEQYF. In nucleotides, the CDR3 is TGTGCCAGCAGCGTAGGCAGGGTCGACGAGCAGTACTTC. Combining the CDR3 with reference TRBV9 and TRBJ2-7 gives the whole variable domain DSGVTQTPKHLITATGQRVTLRCSPRSGDLSVYWYQQSLDQGLQFLIQYYNGEERAKGNILERFSAQQFPDLHSELNLSSLELGDSALYFCASSVGRVDEQYFGPGTRLTVT.

This clone was recorded once. The chain recombines TRBV5-1 with TRBJ2-3; a possible D gene is TRBD2 (5 bases). Trimming left V 4 bases short and J 3 bases short, with 9 bases between. The CDR3 runs 13 residues. Germline CDR1 and CDR2: SGHRS and YFSETQ. CDR3 coding DNA: TGCGCCAGCAGCCCTGGCGGGACAGATACGCAGTATTTT. Encoded protein: CASSPGGTDTQYF. Filled out from reference TRBV5-1 and TRBJ2-3, the complete variable domain reads KAGVTQTPRYLIKTRGQQVTLSCSPISGHRSVSWYQQTPGQGLQFLFEYFSETQRNKGNFPGRFSGRQFSNSRSEMNVSTLELGDSALYLCASSPGGTDTQYFGPGTRLTVL.

DNA of the CDR3: TGTGCCAGCAGCGCAGACAGGGTTGAAGGCTACACCTTC. It specifies CASSADRVEGYTF. The chain combines TRBV7-9 with TRBJ1-2, with 7 bases identical to TRBD1. The CDR3 totals 13 residues. Germline CDR1 and CDR2: SEHNR and FQNEAQ (reference sequence). V shed 5 bases, J shed 8 bases, and the junction held 8 bases outside the gene matches.

The chain combines TRBV13 with TRBJ2-7; 7 positions agree with TRBD1. With V trimmed by 5 bases and J by 5 bases, 12 bases remained unmatched. CDR1 PRHDT and CDR2 FYEKMQ come from the germline V gene (reference sequence). This CDR3 is 15 amino acids long. In DNA, the CDR3 is TGTGCCAGCAGCACCCTTCAAGCTACAGGGGACGAGCAGTACTTC. Translating it yields CASSTLQATGDEQYF.

The rearrangement joins TRBV3-1 (or the pseudogene TRBV3-2) to TRBJ2-7; TRBD1 matches at 8 bases. Germline lookup yields CDR1 LGHDT and CDR2 YNNKEL (reference sequence). Trimming took 2 bases from V and 5 from J; bases not matched to a gene: 2. The CDR3 consists of 13 residues. CDR3 DNA sequence: TGTGCCAGCAGCCAACAGGGGGCCAACGAGCAGTACTTC. This codes for CASSQQGANEQYF.

V usage is TRBV10-1 and J usage is TRBJ1-4; D gene unclear. Germline V gene sequence: CDR1 WNHNN, CDR2 SYGVQD (reference sequence). V was cut by 3 bases and J by 0 bases, with 8 bases left in between. CDR3 length: 15 amino acids. The CDR3 loop reads CASSDIRATNEKLFF. CDR3 nucleotides: TGCGCCAGCAGTGACATCCGGGCAACTAATGAAAAACTGTTTTTT.

This rearrangement joins TRBV7-3 to TRBJ2-2; the match to TRBD1 covers 8 bases. CDR3 length equals 17 residues. CDR1 and CDR2 from the germline V gene are SGHTA and FQGTGA. V trimming: 3 bases; J trimming: 1 base; junction bases outside the gene matches: 7. The CDR3 sequence: CASSLGTGGWNTGELFF. The CDR3 bases are TGTGCCAGCAGCTTGGGAACAGGGGGTTGGAACACCGGGGAGCTGTTTTTT.

The gene calls are TRBV18 and TRBJ1-1, with 11 bases identical to TRBD1. In germline, CDR1 is KGHSH, CDR2 LQKENI. The CDR3 is made up of 14 amino acids. J gave up 9 bases and V 6 bases, and 9 bases lay outside the gene matches. Here the CDR3 DNA reads TGTGCCAGCTCTCTGTTGGGACAGGGGGACCAAGCTTTCTTT. It translates to CASSLLGQGDQAFF.